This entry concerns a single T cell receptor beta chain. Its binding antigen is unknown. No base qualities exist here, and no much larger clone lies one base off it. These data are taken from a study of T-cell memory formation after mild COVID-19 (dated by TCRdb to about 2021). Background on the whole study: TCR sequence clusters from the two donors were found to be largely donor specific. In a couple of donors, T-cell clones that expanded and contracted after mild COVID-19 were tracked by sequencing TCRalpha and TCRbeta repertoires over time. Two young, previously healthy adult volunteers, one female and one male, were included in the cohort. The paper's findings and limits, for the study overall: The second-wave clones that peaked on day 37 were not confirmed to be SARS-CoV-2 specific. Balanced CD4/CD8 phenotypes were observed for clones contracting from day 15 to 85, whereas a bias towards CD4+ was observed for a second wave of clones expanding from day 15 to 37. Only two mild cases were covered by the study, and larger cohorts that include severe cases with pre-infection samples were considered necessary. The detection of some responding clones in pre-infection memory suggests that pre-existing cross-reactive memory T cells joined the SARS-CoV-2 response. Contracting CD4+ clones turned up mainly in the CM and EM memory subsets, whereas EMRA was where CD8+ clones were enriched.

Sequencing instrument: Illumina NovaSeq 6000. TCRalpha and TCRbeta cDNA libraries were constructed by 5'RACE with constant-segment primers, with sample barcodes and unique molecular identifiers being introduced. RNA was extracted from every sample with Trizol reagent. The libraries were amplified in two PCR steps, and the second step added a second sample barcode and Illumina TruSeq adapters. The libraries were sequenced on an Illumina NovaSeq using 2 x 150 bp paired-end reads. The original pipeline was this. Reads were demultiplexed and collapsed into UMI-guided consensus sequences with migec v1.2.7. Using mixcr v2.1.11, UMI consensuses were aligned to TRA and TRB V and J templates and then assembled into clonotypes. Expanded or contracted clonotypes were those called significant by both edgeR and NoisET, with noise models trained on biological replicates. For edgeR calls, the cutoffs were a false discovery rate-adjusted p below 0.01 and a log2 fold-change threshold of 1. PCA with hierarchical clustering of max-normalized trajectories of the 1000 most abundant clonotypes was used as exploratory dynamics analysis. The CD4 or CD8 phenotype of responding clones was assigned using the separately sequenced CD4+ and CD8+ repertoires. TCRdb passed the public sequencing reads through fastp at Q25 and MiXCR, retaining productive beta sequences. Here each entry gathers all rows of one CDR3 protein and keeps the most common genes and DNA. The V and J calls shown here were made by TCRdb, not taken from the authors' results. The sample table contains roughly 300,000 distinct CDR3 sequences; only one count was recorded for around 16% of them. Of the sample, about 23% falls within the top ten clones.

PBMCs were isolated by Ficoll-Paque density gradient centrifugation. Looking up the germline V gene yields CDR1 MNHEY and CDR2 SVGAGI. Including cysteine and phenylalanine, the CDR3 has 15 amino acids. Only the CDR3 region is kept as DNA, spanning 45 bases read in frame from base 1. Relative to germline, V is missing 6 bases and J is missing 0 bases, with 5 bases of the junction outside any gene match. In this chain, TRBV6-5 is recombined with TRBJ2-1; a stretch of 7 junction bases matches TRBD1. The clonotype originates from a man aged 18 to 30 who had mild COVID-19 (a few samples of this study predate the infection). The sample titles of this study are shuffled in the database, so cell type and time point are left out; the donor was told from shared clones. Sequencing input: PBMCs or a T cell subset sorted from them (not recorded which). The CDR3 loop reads CASSKTGSSYNEQFF. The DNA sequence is TGTGCCAGCAGCAAGACAGGGAGCTCCTACAATGAGCAGTTCTTC.